This is a list of T cell receptor beta chains from one sample in a study of technical replicates of blood from four donors. The assay was immunoSEQ multiplex PCR, and TCRdb's table has in-frame clones only and misses some. The sample consists of about 70,000 clones, roughly 96% of them appearing once. Specimen: T cells isolated from PBMCs. Receptors were obtained from a human donor in good health. Each CDR3 is given without its conserved first and last residue.

>15|TRBV7-6|TRBJ2-6
ASSYDRGPSGANVLT
>13|TRBV5-1|TRBJ1-1
ASSLATGRGGEAF
>12|TRBV6-1|TRBJ2-7
ASSEAGIVYEQY
>11|TRBV13|TRBJ2-7
ASSLGDRGVQY
>13|TRBV30|TRBJ1-5
AWSGQVYSNQPQH
>16|TRBV7-6|TRBJ2-1
ASSLGTGSAAAYNEQF
>12|TRBV10-1|TRBJ2-7
ASSPTLGSGEQY
>9|TRBV20-1|TRBJ1-1
SATSSSEAF
>14|TRBV7-7|TRBJ2-7
ASSPGQGIPTVEQY
>13|TRBV4-1|TRBJ2-1
ASSQALAESNEQF
>13|TRBV18|TRBJ1-5
ASSSGSLVDQPQH
>13|TRBV9|TRBJ2-5
ASSEPGGGQETQY
>12|TRBV7-9|TRBJ2-7
ASSPRQGSYEQY
>12|TRBV5-4|TRBJ1-4
ASSIGGSNEKLF
>18|TRBV4-1|TRBJ2-7
ASSQDHDRAGVRKSYEQY
>11|TRBV9|TRBJ1-2
ASSVEGALGYT